This T cell receptor beta chain was sequenced during a study of T-cell memory formation after mild COVID-19. Regarding the study as a whole: Clones contracting across day 15 to 85 had a balanced CD4/CD8 profile; later expanding clones leaned CD4+.

Using constant-segment primers, 5'RACE produced TCR alpha and TCR beta cDNA libraries carrying sample barcodes and UMIs. TCRdb passed the 5' RACE reads through MiXCR, listing each CDR3 protein once. The sample includes about 140,000 distinct CDR3 sequences, around 15% seen only once; the top ten take 28%. Per the germline V gene, CDR1 is PRHDT and CDR2 is FYEKMQ (reference sequence). The CDR3 extends over 13 amino acids. Trimming removed 4 bases at V and 12 bases at J, with 18 bases between. For this clonotype: Its target is not known.

The sequence was obtained from an adult woman who had mild COVID-19 (a few samples of this study predate the infection). Cell type and time point are not known. The rearrangement links TRBV13 to TRBJ1-1; a weak D match, TRBD1 (5 bases). The specimen was PBMCs or a T cell subset sorted from them (not recorded which). Here the CDR3 DNA reads TGTGCCAGCAGCTCCGGGCCTCTGACAGAGACTTTCTTT. It specifies CASSSGPLTETFF.